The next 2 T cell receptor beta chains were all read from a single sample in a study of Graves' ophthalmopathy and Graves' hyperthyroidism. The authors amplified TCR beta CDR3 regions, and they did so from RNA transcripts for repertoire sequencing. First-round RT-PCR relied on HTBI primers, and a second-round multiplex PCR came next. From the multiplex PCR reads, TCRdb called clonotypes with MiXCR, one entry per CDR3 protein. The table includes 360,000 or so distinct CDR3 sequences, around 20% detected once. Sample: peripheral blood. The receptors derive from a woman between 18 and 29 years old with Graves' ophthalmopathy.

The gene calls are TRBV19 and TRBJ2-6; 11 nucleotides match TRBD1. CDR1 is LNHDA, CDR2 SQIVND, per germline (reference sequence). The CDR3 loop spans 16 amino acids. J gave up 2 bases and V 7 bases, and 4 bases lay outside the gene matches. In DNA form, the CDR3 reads TGTGCCAGTAAATGGACAGGGGGCGCTGGGGCCAACGTCCTGACTTTC. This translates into CASKWTGGAGANVLTF.

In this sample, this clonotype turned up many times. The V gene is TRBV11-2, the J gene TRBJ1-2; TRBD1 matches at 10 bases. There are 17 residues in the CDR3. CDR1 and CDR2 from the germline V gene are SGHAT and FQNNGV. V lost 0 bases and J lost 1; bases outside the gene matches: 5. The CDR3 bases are TGTGCCAGCAGCTTAGAGGGGGACAGGGGCCTTAACTATGGCTACACCTTC. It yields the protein CASSLEGDRGLNYGYTF.